The 31 T cell receptor beta chains given below trace back to one sample, sequenced in a study of blood T cell repertoires in COVID-19. Data came from immunoSEQ multiplex PCR; TCRdb stores just in-frame clones and leaves some out. The repertoire holds 110,000 to 150,000 clones, with approximately 88% as singletons. The sequenced material came from peripheral blood. These receptors all stem from a woman aged 50 to 60 with acute or convalescent COVID-19.

V and J are TRBV6-5 and TRBJ2-7, with 9 nucleotides matching TRBD1. The CDR3 covers 13 residues. V lost 8 bases and J lost 7; bases outside the gene matches: 9. The germline V gene encodes CDR1 MNHEY and CDR2 SVGAGI. The CDR3, as DNA: TGTGCCAGCTCAGAACAGGGGGCTGGGGAGCAGTACTTC. This codes for CASSEQGAGEQYF.

This clone was counted once. The rearrangement joins TRBV18 to TRBJ2-5; D possibly corresponds to TRBD2 (5 bases). Looked up from germline, CDR1 is KGHSH and CDR2 is LQKENI. V gave up 4 bases and J gave up 1 base, with 16 bases separating them. This CDR3 contains 16 residues. The CDR3 protein is CASSRGDISAQETQYF. The CDR3, as DNA: TGTGCCAGCTCACGGGGAGACATCTCCGCCCAAGAGACCCAGTACTTC.

The rearrangement links TRBV9 to TRBJ1-1; 7 bases are a match to TRBD1. The CDR3 consists of 15 residues. Germline V gene lookup returns CDR1 SGDLS and CDR2 YYNGEE. V shed 4 bases, J shed 1 base, and the junction held 7 bases outside the gene matches. The CDR3 loop reads CASSSTGVPNTEAFF. CDR3 in DNA: TGTGCCAGCAGCAGTACAGGGGTCCCGAACACTGAAGCTTTCTTT.

The chain employs TRBV19 and TRBJ2-1; D call uncertain. The CDR3 sequence is 16 residues long. Per germline, CDR1 LNHDA and CDR2 SQIVND (reference sequence). The V and J ends lost 1 base and 0 bases respectively, with 10 bases between them. CDR3 sequence (DNA): TGTGCCAGTAGTATAGTCGCGGTGCACTCCTACAATGAGCAGTTCTTC. Translated: CASSIVAVHSYNEQFF.

This clone was observed a few times. This rearrangement joins TRBV7-3 to TRBJ2-6, with TRBD2 identical over 8 bases. The CDR3 covers 18 residues. V lost 7 bases, J lost 2 bases, and 13 bases stayed unmatched. CDR1 is SGHTA and CDR2 is FQGTGA in the germline V gene. Here the CDR3 DNA reads TGTGCCAGCACCCCCGGGGGGGGGCGCTATCCTGGGGCCAACGTCCTGACTTTC. It specifies CASTPGGGRYPGANVLTF.

The rearrangement links TRBV5-4 to TRBJ2-1, with TRBD2 matching 11 bases. The germline V gene encodes CDR1 SGHNT and CDR2 YYREEE (reference sequence). V trimming: 4 bases; J trimming: 4 bases; junction bases outside the gene matches: 10. The CDR3 consists of 17 residues. Here the CDR3 reads CASSGHALAGGYNEQFF. CDR3 nucleotides: TGTGCCAGCAGCGGCCACGCCTTAGCGGGAGGGTACAATGAGCAGTTCTTC. Full variable domain (remainder filled in from reference TRBV5-4 and TRBJ2-1): ETGVTQSPTHLIKTRGQQVTLRCSSQSGHNTVSWYQQALGQGPQFIFQYYREEENGRGNFPPRFSGLQFPNYSSELNVNALELDDSALYLCASSGHALAGGYNEQFFGPGTRLTVL.

V gene TRBV9 combines with J gene TRBJ1-2; tentative D call: TRBD1 (5 bases). The germline V and J ends were trimmed by 3 bases and 4 bases, with 10 bases remaining between them. Germline CDR1 and CDR2: SGDLS and YYNGEE. CDR3 size: 13 residues. The CDR3: CASSASGGYGYTF. Here the CDR3 DNA reads TGTGCCAGCAGCGCCAGCGGGGGCTATGGCTACACCTTC.

The sample holds a few counts of this clone. The gene calls are TRBV7-2 and TRBJ1-1; TRBD1 is a possible D gene (5 bases). This CDR3 is built from 16 residues. CDR1 SGHTA and CDR2 FQGNSA come from the germline V gene. Trimming took off 2 bases at V and 3 bases at J, with 16 bases between the two ends. This CDR3 is CASSLYSGGGDTEAFF. The CDR3 bases are TGTGCCAGCAGCTTATATTCTGGGGGAGGGGACACTGAAGCTTTCTTT.

The chain employs TRBV19 and TRBJ1-5; the D gene is possibly TRBD1 (5 bases). CDR3 length equals 11 residues. Germline loops: CDR1 LNHDA, CDR2 SQIVND (reference sequence). Trimming took off 5 bases at V and 10 bases at J, with 9 bases between the two ends. As DNA, the CDR3 is TGTGCCAGTAGTGACAGTCGACCCCAGCATTTT. Translating gives CASSDSRPQHF.

The chain recombines TRBV7-2 with TRBJ2-7, with TRBD2 matching 11 bases. The CDR3 consists of 15 residues. CDR1 and CDR2 from the germline V gene are SGHTA and FQGNSA. V was clipped by 7 bases and J by 0 bases; unmatched bases: 5. The CDR3 DNA follows: TGTGCCAGCATCCAGACTAGCGGGGACTCCTACGAGCAGTACTTC. Translated, it gives CASIQTSGDSYEQYF.

The chain recombines TRBV7-2 with TRBJ2-5; D is undetermined. The CDR3 covers 12 residues. From germline, CDR1 is SGHTA and CDR2 FQGNSA. V lost 5 bases and J 2 bases, leaving 6 bases between the germline ends. The CDR3 spells CASSGPQETQYF. The CDR3 DNA reads as TGTGCCAGCAGCGGCCCGCAAGAGACCCAGTACTTC. The whole variable domain, remainder taken from reference TRBV7-2 and TRBJ2-5, is GAGVSQSPSNKVTEKGKDVELRCDPISGHTALYWYRQSLGQGLEFLIYFQGNSAPDKSGLPSDRFSAERTGGSVSTLTIQRTQQEDSAVYLCASSGPQETQYFGPGTRLLVL.

The chain carries TRBV5-1 and TRBJ1-2, with TRBD1 matching 7 bases. CDR3 length equals 13 residues. Germline V gives CDR1 SGHRS, CDR2 YFSETQ. J lost 4 bases, V lost 3 bases, and 3 bases had no gene match. This chain's CDR3 is CASSSGQIYGYTF. The CDR3 DNA is TGCGCCAGCAGCTCGGGACAGATCTATGGCTACACCTTC.

A remark on this clone: This specimen includes other DNA sequences encoding the same CDR3. The chain employs TRBV6-1 and TRBJ1-1; 9 bases match TRBD1. The germline V gene encodes CDR1 MNHNS and CDR2 SASEGT. Germline trimming cut 3 bases from V and 3 bases from J; bases unmatched to any gene: 2. The CDR3 consists of 14 residues. CDR3 residues: CASSEDRGDTEAFF. In nucleotides, the CDR3 is TGTGCCAGCAGTGAGGACAGGGGAGACACTGAAGCTTTCTTT.

CDR3 loop: CATGTSKGATDTQYF. In DNA form, the CDR3 reads TGTGCCACCGGGACTTCCAAGGGGGCCACAGATACGCAGTATTTT. The V and J genes are TRBV24-1 and TRBJ2-3; tentative D call: TRBD1 (7 bases). The CDR3 is 15 amino acids. Trimming took off 9 bases at V and 2 bases at J, with 17 bases between the two ends. Germline values: CDR1 KGHDR, CDR2 SFDVKD.

This chain joins TRBV4-1 and TRBJ2-1, with D possibly matching TRBD2 (6 bases). This CDR3 comprises 17 residues. Germline CDR1 and CDR2: MGHRA and YSYEKL. V was cut by 0 bases and J by 6 bases, with 18 bases left in between. The CDR3 nucleotides read TGCGCCAGCAGCCAAGATAGTAGATTTAGGGGACTCAATGAGCAGTTCTTC. Translation: CASSQDSRFRGLNEQFF.

The chain carries TRBV18 and TRBJ2-6, with 12 bases matching TRBD1. CDR1 is KGHSH, CDR2 LQKENI, per germline. V trimming: 3 bases; J trimming: 1 base; junction bases outside the gene matches: 4. This CDR3 has 18 amino acids. CDR3: CASSPGTGGASGANVLTF. CDR3 DNA: TGTGCCAGCTCACCGGGGACAGGGGGCGCTTCTGGGGCCAACGTCCTGACTTTC.

The chain uses TRBV27 and TRBJ1-2; no definite D call. V was shortened by 3 bases and J by 0 bases, with 14 bases between the two germline ends. From germline, CDR1 is MNHEY and CDR2 SMNVEV (reference sequence). This CDR3 region has 16 residues. The CDR3 reads CASSFLGAVSNYGYTF. The CDR3 DNA follows: TGTGCCAGCAGTTTCCTAGGAGCAGTATCTAACTATGGCTACACCTTC.

The chain links TRBV10-3 to TRBJ1-5, with D possibly matching TRBD1 (6 bases). V lost 8 bases, J lost 2 bases, and 13 bases lay in between. The CDR3 has 14 residues. CDR1 and CDR2 (germline): ENHRY, SYGVKD. CDR3 sequence: CAIGGSARNQPQHF. The CDR3 bases are TGTGCCATCGGGGGCAGCGCCCGCAATCAGCCCCAGCATTTT.

This clone was counted once. The gene calls are TRBV6-5 and TRBJ1-2; tentative D call: TRBD1 (6 bases). The CDR3 runs to 15 residues. Trimming stripped 2 bases from V and 8 bases from J, with 18 bases between. The V gene's germline CDR1 is MNHEY and CDR2 SVGAGI. CDR3 sequence: CASSYSWGLPAGYTF. The DNA for the CDR3 is TGTGCCAGCAGTTACAGCTGGGGGCTGCCCGCGGGCTACACCTTC.

This chain connects TRBV10-3 to TRBJ2-3, with 7 bases fitting TRBD2. This CDR3 spans 12 amino acids. Germline assignment: CDR1 ENHRY and CDR2 SYGVKD. V was clipped by 11 bases and J by 1 base; unmatched bases: 3. This CDR3 is CAGGGGTDTQYF. The CDR3 bases are TGTGCCGGGGGAGGGGGCACAGATACGCAGTATTTT.

Written as DNA, the CDR3 is TGTGCCTTAGGACTAGCGGGAGGACGAGAGCAGTTCTTC. Amino acid sequence: CALGLAGGREQFF. The V call is TRBV5-4, the J call TRBJ2-1, with 14 bases that match TRBD2. V shed 10 bases and J 10 bases; nucleotides not matched to a gene: 7. Germline V gene sequence: CDR1 SGHNT, CDR2 YYREEE (reference sequence). This CDR3 comprises 13 residues. The full variable domain, in which reference TRBV5-4 and TRBJ2-1 provide the parts outside the CDR3, is ETGVTQSPTHLIKTRGQQVTLRCSSQSGHNTVSWYQQALGQGPQFIFQYYREEENGRGNFPPRFSGLQFPNYSSELNVNALELDDSALYLCALGLAGGREQFFGPGTRLTVL.

The chain employs TRBV27 and TRBJ1-4, with D tentatively TRBD1 (5 bases). V lost 3 bases to trimming and J lost 6 bases, with 8 bases between them. The CDR3 has 13 amino acids. Per the germline V gene, CDR1 is MNHEY and CDR2 is SMNVEV (reference sequence). The CDR3 bases are TGTGCCAGCAGTTTCGGGGGGGATGAAAAACTGTTTTTT. It specifies CASSFGGDEKLFF. The whole variable domain, remainder taken from reference TRBV27 and TRBJ1-4, is EAQVTQNPRYLITVTGKKLTVTCSQNMNHEYMSWYRQDPGLGLRQIYYSMNVEVTDKGDVPEGYKVSRKEKRNFPLILESPSPNQTSLYFCASSFGGDEKLFFGSGTQLSVL.

The chain couples TRBV5-1 to TRBJ2-7; D remains ambiguous. The V and J ends lost 0 bases and 3 bases respectively, with 7 bases between them. The CDR3 covers 13 residues. Germline loops: CDR1 SGHRS, CDR2 YFSETQ. CDR3 nucleotides: TGCGCCAGCAGCTTGGGTCTAGACTACGAGCAGTACTTC. It specifies CASSLGLDYEQYF.

CDR3 region: CASSDPSGRHPGNTIYF. The CDR3 DNA sequence: TGTGCCAGCAGCGACCCCTCGGGGAGGCACCCAGGAAACACCATATATTTT. This sequence joins TRBV9 and TRBJ1-3; D is ambiguous. The V and J ends lost 3 bases and 4 bases respectively, with 20 bases between them. This CDR3 has 17 amino acids. In germline, CDR1 is SGDLS, CDR2 YYNGEE.

The genes are TRBV24-1 and TRBJ2-3, with 8 bases fitting TRBD2. Looked up from germline, CDR1 is KGHDR and CDR2 is SFDVKD. The V and J ends lost 4 bases and 3 bases, in that order; junction bases with no gene match: 11. The CDR3 extends over 17 amino acids. As DNA, the CDR3 is TGTGCCACCAGTGACCCTCCCCCGGGGGGGCGGACAGATACGCAGTATTTT. Its translation: CATSDPPPGGRTDTQYF.

A word on this clone: The junction differs from germline at one of its ends, possibly a read error. The chain carries TRBV7-7 and TRBJ2-2, with TRBD1 as a possible D gene (5 bases). Germline V gene sequence: CDR1 SSHAT, CDR2 FNYEAQ (reference sequence). The CDR3 runs to 14 residues. Written as DNA, the CDR3 is TGTGCTAGCAGCTTTGGACAGAACACCGGGGAGCTGTTTTTT. Translated, it gives CASSFGQNTGELFF.

This clone appeared a few times. The chain is built from TRBV30 and TRBJ2-3; TRBD1 might be the D (5 bases). Germline V gene data show CDR1 as GTSNPN and CDR2 as SVGIG (reference sequence). The CDR3 covers 12 residues. V shed 5 bases and J shed 3 bases, with 9 bases lying between them. CDR3 in DNA: TGTGCCTGGGGAACAGGAACAGATACGCAGTATTTT. It is translated as CAWGTGTDTQYF.

V usage is TRBV10-3 and J usage is TRBJ1-1; 7 bases agree with TRBD1. This CDR3 is 16 amino acids long. Germline trimming cut 8 bases from V and 3 bases from J; bases unmatched to any gene: 15. The germline V gene encodes CDR1 ENHRY and CDR2 SYGVKD. The CDR3: CAIGKTGSDMDTEAFF. The CDR3 nucleotides read TGTGCCATCGGGAAGACAGGGAGTGATATGGACACTGAAGCTTTCTTT.

The rearrangement uses TRBV9 and TRBJ1-1; the D gene is possibly TRBD1 (6 bases). The CDR3 has 17 residues. CDR1 SGDLS and CDR2 YYNGEE come from the germline V gene. With 2 bases removed from V and 3 bases from J, the gap between germline ends came to 20 bases. The CDR3 loop is CASSVGAGRAIDTEAFF. DNA for the CDR3: TGTGCCAGCAGCGTGGGGGCCGGGAGGGCGATCGACACTGAAGCTTTCTTT.

The rearrangement joins TRBV14 to TRBJ1-1; D unclear. V was pared by 11 bases and J by 4 bases, with 11 bases between. The CDR3 runs to 11 residues. From germline, CDR1 is SGHDN and CDR2 FVKESK. CDR3: CALVRGTEAFF. The CDR3 nucleotides are TGTGCCCTAGTTCGCGGCACTGAAGCTTTCTTT.

This chain uses TRBV28 with TRBJ2-3; D gene uncertain. The ends were cut back, 7 bases at V and 1 base at J, with 9 bases in the middle. Per germline, CDR1 MDHEN and CDR2 SYDVKM. The CDR3 covers 13 residues. CDR3 residues: CASIKTGTDTQYF. The CDR3 DNA reads as TGTGCCAGCATCAAAACAGGCACAGATACGCAGTATTTT.